Listed below are T cell receptor beta chains from one sample, sequenced in a study of shared clonotypes between healthy human individuals. Only in-frame clones appear in the TCRdb table, and some are missing; sequencing was by immunoSEQ multiplex PCR. Altogether some 2 million clones are present, about 95% being singletons, with the ten largest covering around 1.1%. Sequenced: naive CD8+ T cells sorted from blood. The receptors here all came from a man between 18 and 29 years old in good health. Both conserved end residues are part of each CDR3. The D gene is left open where the match is weak. Expanded clones get a size class; other rows say once, few or many, or leave the size out.

cdr3_nt cdr3_aa clone_size j_call v_call d_call
TGTGCCAGCAGTGAAGGGACAGGGAGGTACGAGCAGTACTTC CASSEGTGRYEQYF - TRBJ2-7 TRBV2 TRBD1
TGTGCCTGGGGGACAGGGGTGATGAACACTGAAGCTTTCTTT CAWGTGVMNTEAFF - TRBJ1-1 TRBV30 TRBD1
TGTGCCAGCAGTTCCTCGGACAGGGGTTACAATGAGCAGTTCTTC CASSSSDRGYNEQFF - TRBJ2-1 TRBV6-6 TRBD1
TGTGCCAGCAATAGCCCGGGACAGGGCTCCTACGAGCAGTACTTC CASNSPGQGSYEQYF - TRBJ2-7 TRBV28 TRBD1
TGTGCCAGCGGACGCTTACAGGGAAACAATCAGCCCCAGCATTTT CASGRLQGNNQPQHF once TRBJ1-5 TRBV27 -
TGTGCCAGCAGCTTAGATGGAGGGTACAATGAGCAGTTCTTC CASSLDGGYNEQFF - TRBJ2-1 TRBV7-2 -
TGCGCCAGCAGCTCTCCAGCGGGGGAGGTAGATACGCAGTATTTT CASSSPAGEVDTQYF - TRBJ2-3 TRBV5-1 TRBD2
TGCAGCGTTGAAGGACAGGGGGGGACTGAGCAGTTCTTC CSVEGQGGTEQFF once TRBJ2-1 TRBV29-1 TRBD1
TGCAGCGTTGCGTCAGACAGGGGGGAATACAATGAGCAGTTCTTC CSVASDRGEYNEQFF - TRBJ2-1 TRBV29-1 TRBD1
TGCGCCAGCAGCCCCCGGGTGGCCATGAACACCGGGGAGCTGTTTTTT CASSPRVAMNTGELFF - TRBJ2-2 TRBV4-1 -
TGTGCCAGCAGCCAAGATGGACTAGCGGTTAGCACAGATACGCAGTATTTT CASSQDGLAVSTDTQYF once TRBJ2-3 TRBV14 TRBD2
TGTGCCTGGAGTGTAGGCACCGTTCCCTACGAGCAGTACTTC CAWSVGTVPYEQYF - TRBJ2-7 TRBV30 -
TGTGCCAGCAGGTCCGGGACAGACTACGAGCAGTACTTC CASRSGTDYEQYF - TRBJ2-7 TRBV2 TRBD1
TGTGCCAGCAGCTTGGAAAACCGGGGGACTAGCGGGATCAATGAGCAGTTCTTC CASSLENRGTSGINEQFF - TRBJ2-1 TRBV5-6 TRBD2
TGTGCCAGCTCACCTCCCGGGACAGGGCCCTACGAGCAGTACTTC CASSPPGTGPYEQYF - TRBJ2-7 TRBV18 TRBD1
TGCGCCAGCAGGCCCGGCTTGGAGAACACTGAAGCTTTCTTT CASRPGLENTEAFF - TRBJ1-1 TRBV5-1 -
TGTGCCAGCAGCGAAGAGGGCCTAGGCGAGCAGTACTTC CASSEEGLGEQYF - TRBJ2-7 TRBV5-4 -
TGTGCCAGCAGCTTAGACCCTCCCAGGGAGCAGTACTTC CASSLDPPREQYF - TRBJ2-7 TRBV11-2 -
TGCAGCGTTGAACAAGGGGGGAACACTGAAGCTTTCTTT CSVEQGGNTEAFF - TRBJ1-1 TRBV29-1 -
TGCAGCGGGACCGGGACAGGGACATCTAACTATGGCTACACCTTC CSGTGTGTSNYGYTF - TRBJ1-2 TRBV29-1 TRBD1
TGTGCCAGCAGTGAAGCGGGGACAACGCAAGAGACCCAGTACTTC CASSEAGTTQETQYF - TRBJ2-5 TRBV2 -
TGTGCCAGCAGTCGGGGTGAGGGGTCGGCTAATGAAAAACTGTTTTTT CASSRGEGSANEKLFF - TRBJ1-4 TRBV27 -
TGCAGTGCCCCCGACGGACCTGAAGCTTTCTTT CSAPDGPEAFF - TRBJ1-1 TRBV20-1 -
TGTGCCAGCAGCTTGGTCCAGGGAGAACCATATGGCTACACCTTC CASSLVQGEPYGYTF - TRBJ1-2 TRBV5-5 -
TGTGCCAGCAGCTTAGAAAGGACAGGGATCGAAGCTTTCTTT CASSLERTGIEAFF - TRBJ1-1 TRBV11-2 TRBD1
TGTGCCAGCAGCTTTTCCGACGGAGACAATGAGCAGTTCTTC CASSFSDGDNEQFF - TRBJ2-1 TRBV7-9 -
TGTGCCAGCAGCCCCGGGATTATCAATGAGCAGTTCTTC CASSPGIINEQFF - TRBJ2-1 TRBV5-8 -
TGTGCCAGCTCACCAGACCCGGCGGGGGGGGGCACAGATACGCAGTATTTT CASSPDPAGGGTDTQYF - TRBJ2-3 TRBV18 TRBD2
TGTGCCAGCAGTGAAATTTCAGTTAGCAATCAGCCCCAGCATTTT CASSEISVSNQPQHF - TRBJ1-5 TRBV2 -
TGTGCCAGCAGCTTAGATGGTGACCGAGCTTTCTTT CASSLDGDRAFF - TRBJ1-1 TRBV7-9 -
TGTGCCAGTAGTATAGAGTCCCGATCAACAGGGGATGGCTACACCTTC CASSIESRSTGDGYTF - TRBJ1-2 TRBV19 TRBD1
TGTGCCAGCAGCTTAGGACAGGGACTCACCGGGGAGCTGTTTTTT CASSLGQGLTGELFF - TRBJ2-2 TRBV7-9 -
TGTGCCAGCAGCCCATTAGCGGGGGCTCTCGGGGAGCTGTTTTTT CASSPLAGALGELFF - TRBJ2-2 TRBV11-2 TRBD2
TGTGCCAGCAATTCTCACACCGGGGAGCTGTTTTTT CASNSHTGELFF - TRBJ2-2 TRBV6-5 -
TGTGCCAGCAGCTTGGACAGACCGAACACTGAAGCTTTCTTT CASSLDRPNTEAFF - TRBJ1-1 TRBV5-5 -
TGTGCCAGCGGCTTACTCGACGGCACAGATACGCAGTATTTT CASGLLDGTDTQYF - TRBJ2-3 TRBV9 -
TGTGCCCTGGAAACGACGGGAGGCAATCAGCCCCAGCATTTT CALETTGGNQPQHF - TRBJ1-5 TRBV30 -
TGTGCCAGTAGTATGACAGGGAACCCCTACGAGCAGTACTTC CASSMTGNPYEQYF - TRBJ2-7 TRBV19 TRBD1
TGTGCCAGCAGCGTTATGATGAAGGGACTAGCGGGCACAGATACGCAGTATTTT CASSVMMKGLAGTDTQYF once TRBJ2-3 TRBV5-4 TRBD2
TGTGCCAGCAGTTTCCAGGGGGCTAGCACAGATACGCAGTATTTT CASSFQGASTDTQYF - TRBJ2-3 TRBV28 TRBD1
TGCGCCAGCAGCTTGGCCGGGACTAGTTACACCGGGGAGCTGTTTTTT CASSLAGTSYTGELFF - TRBJ2-2 TRBV5-1 TRBD2
TGCGCCAGCAGCCCGACTAGCGGGTTTGCCTACAATGAGCAGTTCTTC CASSPTSGFAYNEQFF once TRBJ2-1 TRBV4-1 TRBD2
TGTGCCAGCCCTGTCGTGGGCTACACCTTC CASPVVGYTF - TRBJ1-2 TRBV6-4 -
TGTGCCAGCAGCCCGGGACAGGGAATCACAGATACGCAGTATTTT CASSPGQGITDTQYF - TRBJ2-3 TRBV7-9 TRBD1
TGCGCCAGCAGTGATTTGCCCCCCGGGACTAGCGGGATCACAGATACGCAGTATTTT CASSDLPPGTSGITDTQYF - TRBJ2-3 TRBV10-1 TRBD2
TGCGCCAGCAGCTTAGGAGGGCTCTCCTACGAGCAGTACTTC CASSLGGLSYEQYF - TRBJ2-7 TRBV5-1 -
TGTGCCAGCAGTTCGGACAGGGAAGGCGAAAAACTGTTTTTT CASSSDREGEKLFF - TRBJ1-4 TRBV5-6 TRBD1
TGTGCCAGTACGCCGGGGGGCGGGGAGCTGTTTTTT CASTPGGGELFF - TRBJ2-2 TRBV9 TRBD2
TGTGCCAGCAGCCTCGGTAGCGGGGGGCAACGGGAGCTGTTTTTT CASSLGSGGQRELFF - TRBJ2-2 TRBV27 TRBD2
TGTGCCAGCAGTGAAGCATGGGGGCGCCTTAACTATGGCTACACCTTC CASSEAWGRLNYGYTF - TRBJ1-2 TRBV6-1 -
TGTGCCAGCAGGGGAGTGGGGGTCCGAGAGACCCAGTACTTC CASRGVGVRETQYF once TRBJ2-5 TRBV27 -
TGCGCCAGCAGCCAGGGTTACGACGGGTACCTTGGCGCTTTCTTT CASSQGYDGYLGAFF - TRBJ1-1 TRBV4-1 -
TGTGCCAGCAGTTTTTATGGGGGGCGAGACACTGAAGCTTTCTTT CASSFYGGRDTEAFF - TRBJ1-1 TRBV27 -
TGCGCCAGCAGTGAGTCCCGGCATATGGGGGATCATACGTACTTC CASSESRHMGDHTYF - TRBJ2-7 TRBV10-2 -
TGCGCCAGCAGCCAAGGAACGGTTGCGGGGACTGAAGCTTTCTTT CASSQGTVAGTEAFF - TRBJ1-1 TRBV4-1 -